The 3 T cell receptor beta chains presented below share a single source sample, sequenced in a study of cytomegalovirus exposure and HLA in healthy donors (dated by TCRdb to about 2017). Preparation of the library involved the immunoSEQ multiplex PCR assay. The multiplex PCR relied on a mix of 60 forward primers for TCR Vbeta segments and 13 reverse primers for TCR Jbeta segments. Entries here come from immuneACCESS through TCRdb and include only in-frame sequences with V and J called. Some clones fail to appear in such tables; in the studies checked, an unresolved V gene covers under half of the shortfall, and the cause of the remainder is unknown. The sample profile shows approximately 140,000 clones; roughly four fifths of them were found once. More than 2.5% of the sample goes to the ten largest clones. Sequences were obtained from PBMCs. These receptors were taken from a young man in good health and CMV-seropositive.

CDR3 nucleotides: TGTGCCAGTCGGGATAGCAAACGCTCCTACAATGAGCAGTTCTTC. Protein product: CASRDSKRSYNEQFF. The chain joins TRBV19 to TRBJ2-1; D possibly corresponds to TRBD2 (5 bases). CDR1 LNHDA and CDR2 SQIVND come from the germline V gene (reference sequence). The CDR3 totals 15 residues. With 8 bases removed from V and 0 bases from J, the gap between germline ends came to 14 bases. The full variable domain, completed using reference TRBV19 and TRBJ2-1, is DGGITQSPKYLFRKEGQNVTLSCEQNLNHDAMYWYRQDPGQGLRLIYYSQIVNDFQKGDIAEGYSVSREKKESFPLTVTSAQKNPTAFYLCASRDSKRSYNEQFFGPGTRLTVL.

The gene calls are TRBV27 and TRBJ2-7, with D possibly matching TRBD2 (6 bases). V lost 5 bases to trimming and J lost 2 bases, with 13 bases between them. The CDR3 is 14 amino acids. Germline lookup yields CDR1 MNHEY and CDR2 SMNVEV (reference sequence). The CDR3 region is CASSPRGKAYEQYF. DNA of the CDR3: TGTGCCAGCAGTCCTCGGGGGAAGGCCTACGAGCAGTACTTC.

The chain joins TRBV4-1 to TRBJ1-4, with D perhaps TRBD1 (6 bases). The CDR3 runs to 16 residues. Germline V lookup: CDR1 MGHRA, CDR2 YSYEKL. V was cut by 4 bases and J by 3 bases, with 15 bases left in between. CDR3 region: CASSLRGAAANEKLFF. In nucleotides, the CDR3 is TGCGCCAGCAGCCTCCGGGGGGCGGCGGCTAATGAAAAACTGTTTTTT.